This TCR beta chain was documented in a study of cytomegalovirus exposure and HLA in healthy donors. In the study overall: Within an early data release were roughly 90 million unique TCRs drawn from HLA-typed donors.

Per germline, CDR1 MNHEY and CDR2 SMNVEV (reference sequence). V was trimmed by 6 bases and J by 3 bases, leaving 8 bases between them. The CDR3 is 12 amino acids. This clone was seen only a few times. Its specificity is not known. With 60 Vbeta and 13 Jbeta primers, the PCR was carried out. The table came from immunoSEQ multiplex PCR; TCRdb's copy has only in-frame clones and leaves some out. The data contain under 150,000 clones, 79% of them singletons. General study results and limits: Clonal expansion, a later analysis showed, was greater in HLA-associated TCR beta chains than in equally common others. There were reportedly fewer N-insertions in an Asian-associated ancestry cluster than the roughly 670-donor mean, in a later analysis. By a later analysis, the bulk of CMV-associated TCR beta chains appeared HLA-restricted.

The sequenced sample consisted of PBMCs. This clonotype was obtained from a man aged 18 to 30 in good health and CMV-seronegative. This rearrangement joins TRBV27 to TRBJ1-1; D gene ambiguous. The CDR3 DNA reads as TGTGCCAGCAGATCTAGTCACACTGAAGCTTTCTTT. Protein: CASRSSHTEAFF.